This is a list of T cell receptor beta chains from one sample in a study of human T cells and chemical hapten exposure. In TCRdb, the RACE reads were re-called with MiXCR into one record per CDR3 protein. The sample has 250,000 to 300,000 distinct CDR3 sequences; just under 8% are singletons. This specimen was whole blood, taken in connection with sensitization to the hapten diphenylcyclopropenone (DPC). All receptors come from a man younger than 30 with alopecia areata. Some clones in this sample may be carry-over from other donors' samples. The CDR3 runs from the conserved cysteine through the conserved F or W. Not every row has a clone size; where given, it reads once, few, many or a size class.

v_call,clone_size,j_call,cdr3_aa
TRBV4-1,many,TRBJ2-3,CASSQVGGPAQYF
TRBV12-3/TRBV12-4,few,TRBJ2-1,CASSLPGGSPYNEQFF
TRBV7-2,many,TRBJ1-1,CASSLWSMNTEAFF
TRBV7-9,-,TRBJ1-2,CASSRGPTLGYGYTF
TRBV7-9,-,TRBJ2-5,CASSLVVTETQYF
TRBV11-2,many,TRBJ2-5,CASSLPRGQGTQTQYF
TRBV7-9,-,TRBJ1-1,CASSPRGTDTEAFF
TRBV7-9,-,TRBJ2-3,CASSFPYRGRTDTQYF
TRBV29-1,few,TRBJ2-7,CSVARTGTASEQYF
TRBV6-6,few,TRBJ2-3,CASTPGVSTDTQYF
TRBV20-1,many,TRBJ1-1,CSASSGGGAFF
TRBV15,few,TRBJ1-5,CATSSQGYGQPQHF
TRBV2,many,TRBJ1-5,CASSLVQGSNQPQHF
TRBV6-2/TRBV6-3,-,TRBJ2-7,CASSKTGSEQYF
TRBV6-2/TRBV6-3,few,TRBJ1-5,CASSYSSRGKEPQHF
TRBV6-6,few,TRBJ2-1,CASSYSKGGSTYNEQFF
TRBV7-2,-,TRBJ2-3,CASSFQTGDTQYF
TRBV9,few,TRBJ2-6,CASSTHRTGANVLTF
TRBV28,-,TRBJ2-7,CASRLIGASYEQYF
TRBV6-2/TRBV6-3,-,TRBJ2-5,CASDIHRGVPETQYF
TRBV7-2,-,TRBJ1-4,CASSRSQGTNEKLFF
TRBV2,few,TRBJ1-2,CASSATGPNYGYTF
TRBV10-3,few,TRBJ1-2,CAISAGASDYGYTF
TRBV15,-,TRBJ1-1,CATSARQAGTEAFF
TRBV27,many,TRBJ1-2,CASSREPNYGYTF
TRBV10-3,many,TRBJ1-1,CAISDNTQPPNTEAFF
TRBV5-6,-,TRBJ1-2,CASSNTERYGYTF
TRBV28,-,TRBJ2-7,CASSKLKTAATYEQYF
TRBV21-1,-,TRBJ1-1,CAGETGRTEAFF
TRBV20-1,-,TRBJ2-3,CSARGVSTSTDTQYF
TRBV5-1,many,TRBJ2-5,CASSSGQGQETQYF
TRBV11-2,few,TRBJ1-6,CASSPENQYNSPLHF
TRBV28,many,TRBJ1-1,CASSLRRDTEAFF